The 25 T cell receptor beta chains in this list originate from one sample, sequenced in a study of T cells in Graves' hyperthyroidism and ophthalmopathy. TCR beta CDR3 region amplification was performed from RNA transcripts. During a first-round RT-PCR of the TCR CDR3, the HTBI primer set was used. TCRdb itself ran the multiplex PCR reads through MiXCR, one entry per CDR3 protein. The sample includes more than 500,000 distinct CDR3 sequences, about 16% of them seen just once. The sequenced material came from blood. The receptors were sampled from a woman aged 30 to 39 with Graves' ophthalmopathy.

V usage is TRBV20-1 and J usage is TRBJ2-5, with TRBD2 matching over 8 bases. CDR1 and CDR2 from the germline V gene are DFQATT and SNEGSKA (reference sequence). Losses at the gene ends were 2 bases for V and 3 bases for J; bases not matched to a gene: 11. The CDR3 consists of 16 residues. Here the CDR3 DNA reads TGCAGTGCTAGACCGGTGAGGGCGGGAGGTAAAGAGACCCAGTACTTC. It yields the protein CSARPVRAGGKETQYF.

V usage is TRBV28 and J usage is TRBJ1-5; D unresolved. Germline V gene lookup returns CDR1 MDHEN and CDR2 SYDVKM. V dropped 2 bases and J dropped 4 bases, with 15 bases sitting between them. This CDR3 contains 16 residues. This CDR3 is CASSLTSAPGNQPQHF. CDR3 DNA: TGTGCCAGCAGTTTAACTTCTGCTCCGGGGAATCAGCCCCAGCATTTT.

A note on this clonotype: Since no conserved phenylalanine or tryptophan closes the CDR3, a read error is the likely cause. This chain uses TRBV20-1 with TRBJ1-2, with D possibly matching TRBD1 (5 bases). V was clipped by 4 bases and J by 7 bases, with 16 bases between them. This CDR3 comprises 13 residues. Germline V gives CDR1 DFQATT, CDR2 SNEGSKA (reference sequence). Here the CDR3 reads CSANPGRGFGYTI. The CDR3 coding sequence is TGCAGTGCTAATCCGGGACGGGGCTTTGGCTACACCATC.

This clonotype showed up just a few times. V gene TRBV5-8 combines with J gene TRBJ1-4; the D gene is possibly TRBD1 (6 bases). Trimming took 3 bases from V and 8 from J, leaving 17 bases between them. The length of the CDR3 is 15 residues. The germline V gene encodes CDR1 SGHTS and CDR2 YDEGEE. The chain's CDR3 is CASSSSGGGAEKLFF. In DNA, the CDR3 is TGTGCCAGCAGCTCGTCCGGGGGCGGAGCGGAAAAACTGTTTTTT.

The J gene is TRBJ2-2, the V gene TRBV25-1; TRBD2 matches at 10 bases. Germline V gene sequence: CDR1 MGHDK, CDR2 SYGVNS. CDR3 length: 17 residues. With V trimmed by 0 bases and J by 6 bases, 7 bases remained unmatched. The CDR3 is CASSEYGGLADSGELFF. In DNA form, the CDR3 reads TGTGCCAGCAGTGAATATGGAGGACTAGCGGATTCCGGGGAGCTGTTTTTT.

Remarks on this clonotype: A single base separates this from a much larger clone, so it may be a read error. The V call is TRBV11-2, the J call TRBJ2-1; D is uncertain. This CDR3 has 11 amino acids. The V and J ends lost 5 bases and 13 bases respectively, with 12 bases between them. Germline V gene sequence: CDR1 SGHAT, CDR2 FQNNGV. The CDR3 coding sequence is TGTGCCAGCAGCCACAGTAGTGGCCAGTTCTTC. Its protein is CASSHSSGQFF.

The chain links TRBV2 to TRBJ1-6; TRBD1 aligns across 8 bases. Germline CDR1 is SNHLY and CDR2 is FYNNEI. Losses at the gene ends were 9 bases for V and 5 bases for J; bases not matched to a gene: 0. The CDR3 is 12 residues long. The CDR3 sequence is CARTGDNSPLHF. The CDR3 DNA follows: TGTGCCAGGACAGGGGATAATTCACCCCTCCACTTT.

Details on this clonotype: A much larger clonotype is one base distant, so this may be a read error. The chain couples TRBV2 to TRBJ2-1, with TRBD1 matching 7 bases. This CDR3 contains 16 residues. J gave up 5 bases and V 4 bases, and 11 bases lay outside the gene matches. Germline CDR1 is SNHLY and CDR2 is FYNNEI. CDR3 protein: CASSAVGQVSHNEQFF. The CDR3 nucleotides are TGTGCCAGCAGTGCGGTAGGACAGGTTTCCCACAATGAGCAGTTCTTC.

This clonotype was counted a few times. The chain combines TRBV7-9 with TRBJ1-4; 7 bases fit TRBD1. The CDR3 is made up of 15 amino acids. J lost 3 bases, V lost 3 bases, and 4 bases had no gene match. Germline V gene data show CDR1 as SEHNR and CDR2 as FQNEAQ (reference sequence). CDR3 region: CASSLDGTANEKLFF. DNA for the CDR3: TGTGCCAGCAGCTTGGACGGGACAGCTAATGAAAAACTGTTTTTT.

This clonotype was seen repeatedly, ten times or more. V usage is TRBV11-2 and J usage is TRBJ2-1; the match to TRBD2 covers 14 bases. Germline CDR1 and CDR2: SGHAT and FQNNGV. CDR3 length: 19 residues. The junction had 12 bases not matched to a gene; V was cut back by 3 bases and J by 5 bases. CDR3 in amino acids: CASSFPRGLAGVGNNEQFF. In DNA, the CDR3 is TGTGCCAGCAGCTTCCCCAGGGGACTAGCGGGAGTGGGGAACAATGAGCAGTTCTTC.

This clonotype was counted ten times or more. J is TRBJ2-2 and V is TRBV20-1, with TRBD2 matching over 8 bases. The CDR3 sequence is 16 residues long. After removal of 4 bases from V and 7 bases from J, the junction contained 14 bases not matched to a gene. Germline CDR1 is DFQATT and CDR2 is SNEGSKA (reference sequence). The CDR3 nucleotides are TGCAGTGCTACCGCCGTGAGCGGGAGATTCCACGGGGAGCTGTTTTTT. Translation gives CSATAVSGRFHGELFF.

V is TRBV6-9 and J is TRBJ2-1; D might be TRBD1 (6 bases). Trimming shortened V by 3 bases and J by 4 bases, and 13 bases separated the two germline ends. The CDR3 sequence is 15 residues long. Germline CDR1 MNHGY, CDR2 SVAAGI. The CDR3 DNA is TGTGCCAGCAGTTACCGACAGGTAACTTACAATGAGCAGTTCTTC. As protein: CASSYRQVTYNEQFF.

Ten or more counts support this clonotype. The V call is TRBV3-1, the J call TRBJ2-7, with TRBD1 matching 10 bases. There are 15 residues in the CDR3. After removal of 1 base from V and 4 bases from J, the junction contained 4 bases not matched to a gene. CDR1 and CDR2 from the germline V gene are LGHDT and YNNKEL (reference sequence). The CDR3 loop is CASSQVGTGAYEQYF. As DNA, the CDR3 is TGTGCCAGCAGCCAAGTTGGGACAGGGGCTTACGAGCAGTACTTC.

In DNA, the CDR3 is TGTGCCAGCAGTTTAGGGACAGGGGGCGGTAGGGCCAACGTCCTGACTTTC. Protein sequence: CASSLGTGGGRANVLTF. This chain links TRBV12-3 or TRBV12-4 with TRBJ2-6, with 11 bases that match TRBD1. The CDR3 is 17 residues long. Trimming at V came to 1 base and at J to 5 bases, leaving 4 bases not matched to a gene.

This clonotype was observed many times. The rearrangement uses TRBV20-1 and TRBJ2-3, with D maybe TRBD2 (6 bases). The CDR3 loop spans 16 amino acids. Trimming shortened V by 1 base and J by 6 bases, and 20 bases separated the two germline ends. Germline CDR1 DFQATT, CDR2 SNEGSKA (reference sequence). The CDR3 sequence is CSARVLASPKIDTQYF. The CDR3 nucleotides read TGCAGTGCTAGAGTTCTAGCGTCTCCGAAAATTGATACGCAGTATTTT.

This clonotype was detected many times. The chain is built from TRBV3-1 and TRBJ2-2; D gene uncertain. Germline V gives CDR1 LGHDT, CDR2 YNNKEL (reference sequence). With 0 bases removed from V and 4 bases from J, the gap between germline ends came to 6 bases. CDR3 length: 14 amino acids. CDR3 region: CASSQERFTGELFF. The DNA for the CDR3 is TGTGCCAGCAGCCAAGAAAGATTCACCGGGGAGCTGTTTTTT.

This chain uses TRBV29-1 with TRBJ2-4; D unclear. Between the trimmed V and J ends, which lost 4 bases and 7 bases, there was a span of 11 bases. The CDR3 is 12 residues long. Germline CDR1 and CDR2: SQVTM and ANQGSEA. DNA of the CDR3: TGCAGCGTTGCTCCTATCGGGAACATTCAGTACTTC. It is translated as CSVAPIGNIQYF.

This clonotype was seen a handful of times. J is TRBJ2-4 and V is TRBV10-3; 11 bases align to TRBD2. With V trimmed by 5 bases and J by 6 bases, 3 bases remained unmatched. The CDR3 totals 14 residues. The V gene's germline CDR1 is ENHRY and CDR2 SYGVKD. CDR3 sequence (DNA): TGTGCCATCAGTCTAGCGGGAGGTCGAAACATTCAGTACTTC. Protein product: CAISLAGGRNIQYF.

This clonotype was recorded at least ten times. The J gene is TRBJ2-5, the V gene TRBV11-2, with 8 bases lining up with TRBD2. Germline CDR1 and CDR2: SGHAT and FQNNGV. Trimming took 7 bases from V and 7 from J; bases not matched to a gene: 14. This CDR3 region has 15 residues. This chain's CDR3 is CASIPLAGGSGTQYF. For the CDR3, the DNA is TGTGCCAGCATTCCCCTAGCGGGTGGTTCGGGGACCCAGTACTTC.

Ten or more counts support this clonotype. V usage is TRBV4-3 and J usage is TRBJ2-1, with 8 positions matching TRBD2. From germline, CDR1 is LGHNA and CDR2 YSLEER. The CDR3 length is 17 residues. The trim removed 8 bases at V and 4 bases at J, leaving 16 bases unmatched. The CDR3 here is CASSGAGDRQTYNEQFF. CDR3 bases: TGCGCCAGCTCGGGAGCGGGAGACCGACAGACGTACAATGAGCAGTTCTTC.

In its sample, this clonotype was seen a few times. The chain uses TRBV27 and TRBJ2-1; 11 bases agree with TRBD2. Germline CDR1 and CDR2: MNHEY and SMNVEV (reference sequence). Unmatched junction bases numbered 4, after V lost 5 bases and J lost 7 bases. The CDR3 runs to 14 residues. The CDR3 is CASSPWTSGNEQFF. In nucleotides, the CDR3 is TGTGCCAGCAGTCCTTGGACTAGCGGGAATGAGCAGTTCTTC.

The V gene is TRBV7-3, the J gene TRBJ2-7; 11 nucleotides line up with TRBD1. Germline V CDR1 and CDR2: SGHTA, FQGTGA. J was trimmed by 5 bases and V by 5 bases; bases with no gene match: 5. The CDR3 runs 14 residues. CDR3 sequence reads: CASSPGQGDDEQYF. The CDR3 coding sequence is TGTGCCAGCAGCCCGGGACAGGGGGATGACGAGCAGTACTTC.

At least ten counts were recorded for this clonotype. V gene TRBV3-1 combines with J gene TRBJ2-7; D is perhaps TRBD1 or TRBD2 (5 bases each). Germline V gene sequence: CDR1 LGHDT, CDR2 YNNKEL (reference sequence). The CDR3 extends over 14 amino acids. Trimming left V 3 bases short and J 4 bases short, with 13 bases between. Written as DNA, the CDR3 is TGTGCCAGCAGCCAGGCCGGGACGGGATACGAGCAGTACTTC. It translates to CASSQAGTGYEQYF.

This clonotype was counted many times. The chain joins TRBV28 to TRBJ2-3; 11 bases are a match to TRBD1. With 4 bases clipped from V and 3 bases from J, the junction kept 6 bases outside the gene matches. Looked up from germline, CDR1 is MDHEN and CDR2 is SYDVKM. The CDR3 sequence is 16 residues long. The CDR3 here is CASSSGQGARTDTQYF. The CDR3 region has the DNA TGTGCCAGCAGTTCAGGACAGGGGGCGCGGACAGATACGCAGTATTTT.

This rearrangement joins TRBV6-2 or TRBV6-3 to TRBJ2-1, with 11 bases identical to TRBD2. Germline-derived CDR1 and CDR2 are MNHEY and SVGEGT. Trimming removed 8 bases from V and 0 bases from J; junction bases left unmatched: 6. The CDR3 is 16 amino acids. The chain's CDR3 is CASRTSGRSSYNEQFF. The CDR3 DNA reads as TGTGCCAGCCGGACTAGCGGGCGGAGCTCCTACAATGAGCAGTTCTTC.